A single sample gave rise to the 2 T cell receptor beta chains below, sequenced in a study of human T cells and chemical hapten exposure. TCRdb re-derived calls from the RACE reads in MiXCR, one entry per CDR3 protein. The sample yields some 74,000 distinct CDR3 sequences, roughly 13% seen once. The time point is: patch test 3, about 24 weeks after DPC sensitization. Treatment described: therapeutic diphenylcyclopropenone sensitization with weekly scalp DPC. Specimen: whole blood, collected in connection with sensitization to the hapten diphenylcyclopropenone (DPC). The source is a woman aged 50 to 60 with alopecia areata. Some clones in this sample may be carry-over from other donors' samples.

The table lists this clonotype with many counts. As DNA, the CDR3 is TGCAGCGTCGACCCCTTCGAAGACAGCCCAGTAAACTATGGCTACACCTTC. Its protein product is CSVDPFEDSPVNYGYTF. V usage is TRBV29-1 and J usage is TRBJ1-2; a weak D match, TRBD1 (5 bases). Germline loops: CDR1 SQVTM, CDR2 ANQGSEA. This CDR3 spans 17 amino acids. V was clipped by 6 bases and J by 2 bases, with 25 bases between them.

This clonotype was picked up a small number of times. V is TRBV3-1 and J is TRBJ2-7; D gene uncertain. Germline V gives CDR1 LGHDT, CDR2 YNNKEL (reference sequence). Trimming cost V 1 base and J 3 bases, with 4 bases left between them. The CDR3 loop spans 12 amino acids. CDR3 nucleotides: TGTGCCAGCAGCCAAGGGGGCTACGAGCAGTACTTC. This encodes CASSQGGYEQYF.